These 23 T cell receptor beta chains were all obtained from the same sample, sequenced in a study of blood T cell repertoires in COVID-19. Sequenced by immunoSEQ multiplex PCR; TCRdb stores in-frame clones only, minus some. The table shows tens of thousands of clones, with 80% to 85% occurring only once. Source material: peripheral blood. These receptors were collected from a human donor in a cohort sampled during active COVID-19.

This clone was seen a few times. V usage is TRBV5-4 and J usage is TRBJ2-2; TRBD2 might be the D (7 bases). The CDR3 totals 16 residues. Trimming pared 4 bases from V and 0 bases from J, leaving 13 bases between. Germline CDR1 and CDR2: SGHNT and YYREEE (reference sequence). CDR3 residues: CASSPRGGSNTGELFF. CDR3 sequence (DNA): TGTGCCAGCAGCCCGAGGGGGGGCTCGAACACCGGGGAGCTGTTTTTT. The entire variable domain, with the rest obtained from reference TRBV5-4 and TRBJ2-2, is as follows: ETGVTQSPTHLIKTRGQQVTLRCSSQSGHNTVSWYQQALGQGPQFIFQYYREEENGRGNFPPRFSGLQFPNYSSELNVNALELDDSALYLCASSPRGGSNTGELFFGEGSRLTVL.

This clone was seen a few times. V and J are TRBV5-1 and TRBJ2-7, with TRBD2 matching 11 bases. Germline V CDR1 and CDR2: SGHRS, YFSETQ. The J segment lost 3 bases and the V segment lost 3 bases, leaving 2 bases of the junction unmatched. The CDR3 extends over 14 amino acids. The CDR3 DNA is TGCGCCAGCAGCTCCGGGACTAGCGGCTACGAGCAGTACTTC. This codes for CASSSGTSGYEQYF.

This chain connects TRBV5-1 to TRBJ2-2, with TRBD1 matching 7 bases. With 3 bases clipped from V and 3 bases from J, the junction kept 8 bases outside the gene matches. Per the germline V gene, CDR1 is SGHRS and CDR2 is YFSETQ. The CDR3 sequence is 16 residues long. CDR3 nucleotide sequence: TGCGCCAGCAGCTCTCCCGACAGGGTATACACCGGGGAGCTGTTTTTT. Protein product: CASSSPDRVYTGELFF. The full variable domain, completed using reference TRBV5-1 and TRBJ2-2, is KAGVTQTPRYLIKTRGQQVTLSCSPISGHRSVSWYQQTPGQGLQFLFEYFSETQRNKGNFPGRFSGRQFSNSRSEMNVSTLELGDSALYLCASSSPDRVYTGELFFGEGSRLTVL.

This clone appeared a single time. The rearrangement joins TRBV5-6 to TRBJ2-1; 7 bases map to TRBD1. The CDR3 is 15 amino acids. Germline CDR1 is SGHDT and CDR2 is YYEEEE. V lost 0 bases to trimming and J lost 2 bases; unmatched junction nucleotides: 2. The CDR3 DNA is TGTGCCAGCAGCTTGGGACAGGGCCCCTACAATGAGCAGTTCTTC. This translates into CASSLGQGPYNEQFF.

The CDR3 nucleotides read TGTGCCAGCACAGTCAGGGAGGGGACCACTGAAGCTTTCTTT. Protein sequence: CASTVREGTTEAFF. V usage is TRBV6-4 and J usage is TRBJ1-1; D perhaps matches TRBD1 (5 bases). The CDR3 sequence is 14 residues long. V lost 7 bases and J lost 4, with 16 bases in between. Germline V lookup: CDR1 MRHNA, CDR2 SNTAGT.

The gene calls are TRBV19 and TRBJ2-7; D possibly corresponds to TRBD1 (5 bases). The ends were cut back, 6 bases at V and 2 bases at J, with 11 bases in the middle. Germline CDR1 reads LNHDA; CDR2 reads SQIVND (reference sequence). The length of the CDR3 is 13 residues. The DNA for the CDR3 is TGTGCCAGTAGCCCCCAGGGTACCTACGAGCAGTACTTC. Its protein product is CASSPQGTYEQYF. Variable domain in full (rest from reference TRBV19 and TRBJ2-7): DGGITQSPKYLFRKEGQNVTLSCEQNLNHDAMYWYRQDPGQGLRLIYYSQIVNDFQKGDIAEGYSVSREKKESFPLTVTSAQKNPTAFYLCASSPQGTYEQYFGPGTRLTVT.

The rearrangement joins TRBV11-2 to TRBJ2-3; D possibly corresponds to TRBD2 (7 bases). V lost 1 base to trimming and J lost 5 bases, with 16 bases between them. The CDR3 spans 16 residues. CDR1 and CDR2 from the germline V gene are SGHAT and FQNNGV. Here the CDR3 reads CASSLAAGAGRDTQYF. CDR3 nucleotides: TGTGCCAGCAGCTTAGCCGCGGGGGCGGGTAGAGATACGCAGTATTTT. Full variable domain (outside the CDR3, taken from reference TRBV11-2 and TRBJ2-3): EAGVAQSPRYKIIEKRQSVAFWCNPISGHATLYWYQQILGQGPKLLIQFQNNGVVDDSQLPKDRFSAERLKGVDSTLKIQPAKLEDSAVYLCASSLAAGAGRDTQYFGPGTRLTVL.

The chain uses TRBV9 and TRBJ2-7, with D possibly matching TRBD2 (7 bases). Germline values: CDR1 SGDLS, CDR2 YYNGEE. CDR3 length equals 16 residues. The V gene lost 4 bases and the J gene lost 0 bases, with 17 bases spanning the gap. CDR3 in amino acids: CASSPSPRGGSYEQYF. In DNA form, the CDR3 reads TGTGCCAGCAGCCCCTCCCCAAGGGGGGGCTCCTACGAGCAGTACTTC.

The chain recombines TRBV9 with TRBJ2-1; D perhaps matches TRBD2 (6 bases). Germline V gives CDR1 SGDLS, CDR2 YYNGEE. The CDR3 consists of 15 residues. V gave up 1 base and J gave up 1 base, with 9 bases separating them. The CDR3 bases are TGTGCCAGCAGCGTAAGTGGAGGGTCCTACAATGAGCAGTTCTTC. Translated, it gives CASSVSGGSYNEQFF.

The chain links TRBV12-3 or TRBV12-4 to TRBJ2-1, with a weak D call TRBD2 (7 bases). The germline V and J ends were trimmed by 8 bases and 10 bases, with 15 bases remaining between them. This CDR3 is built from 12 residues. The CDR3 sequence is CASAMEGGEQFF. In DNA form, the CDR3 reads TGTGCCAGCGCGATGGAGGGGGGGGAGCAGTTCTTC.

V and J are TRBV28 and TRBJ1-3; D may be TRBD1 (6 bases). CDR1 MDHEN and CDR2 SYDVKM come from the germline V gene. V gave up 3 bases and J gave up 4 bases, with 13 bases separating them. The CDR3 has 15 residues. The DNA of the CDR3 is TGTGCCAGCAGTTTTCCCCTAGGGACAGGAAACACCATATATTTT. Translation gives CASSFPLGTGNTIYF.

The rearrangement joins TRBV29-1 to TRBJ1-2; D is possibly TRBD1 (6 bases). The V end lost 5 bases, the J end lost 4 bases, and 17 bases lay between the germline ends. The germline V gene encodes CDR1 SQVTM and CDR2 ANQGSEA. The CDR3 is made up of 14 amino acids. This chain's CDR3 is CSVMGTREGYGYTF. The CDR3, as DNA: TGCAGCGTTATGGGGACACGGGAGGGCTATGGCTACACCTTC.

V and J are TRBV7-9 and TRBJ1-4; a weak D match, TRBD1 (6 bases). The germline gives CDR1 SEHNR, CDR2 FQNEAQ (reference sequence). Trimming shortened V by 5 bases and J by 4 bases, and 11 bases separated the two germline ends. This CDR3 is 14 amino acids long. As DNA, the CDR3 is TGTGCCAGCAGCCCGCAGGGGCTTAATGAAAAACTGTTTTTT. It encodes CASSPQGLNEKLFF. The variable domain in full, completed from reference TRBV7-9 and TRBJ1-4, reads DTGVSQNPRHKITKRGQNVTFRCDPISEHNRLYWYRQTLGQGPEFLTYFQNEAQLEKSRLLSDRFSAERPKGSFSTLEIQRTEQGDSAMYLCASSPQGLNEKLFFGSGTQLSVL.

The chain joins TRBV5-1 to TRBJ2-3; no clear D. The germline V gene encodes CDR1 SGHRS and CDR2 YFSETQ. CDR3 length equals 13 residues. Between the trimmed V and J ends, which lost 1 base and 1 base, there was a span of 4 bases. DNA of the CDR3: TGCGCCAGCAGCTTGTTAGGCACAGATACGCAGTATTTT. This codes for CASSLLGTDTQYF.

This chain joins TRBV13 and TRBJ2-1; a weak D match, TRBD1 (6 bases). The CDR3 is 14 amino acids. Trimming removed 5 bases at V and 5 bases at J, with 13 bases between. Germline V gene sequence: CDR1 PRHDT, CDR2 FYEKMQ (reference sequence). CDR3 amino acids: CASSLGTTNNEQFF. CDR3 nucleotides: TGTGCCAGCAGCCTCGGGACAACCAACAATGAGCAGTTCTTC.

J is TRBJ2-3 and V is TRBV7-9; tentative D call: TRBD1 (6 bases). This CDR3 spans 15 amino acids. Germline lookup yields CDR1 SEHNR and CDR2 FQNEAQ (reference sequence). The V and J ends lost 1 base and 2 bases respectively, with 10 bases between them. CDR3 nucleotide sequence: TGTGCCAGCAGCTTAGGACAGGCTTACACAGATACGCAGTATTTT. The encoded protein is CASSLGQAYTDTQYF.

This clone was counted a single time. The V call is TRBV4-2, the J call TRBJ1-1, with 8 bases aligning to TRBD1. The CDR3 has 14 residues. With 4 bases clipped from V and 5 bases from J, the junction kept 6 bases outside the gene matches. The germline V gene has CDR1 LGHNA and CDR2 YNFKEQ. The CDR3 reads CASSLSDRETEAFF. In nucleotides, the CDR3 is TGTGCCAGCAGCCTCTCGGACAGGGAGACTGAAGCTTTCTTT.

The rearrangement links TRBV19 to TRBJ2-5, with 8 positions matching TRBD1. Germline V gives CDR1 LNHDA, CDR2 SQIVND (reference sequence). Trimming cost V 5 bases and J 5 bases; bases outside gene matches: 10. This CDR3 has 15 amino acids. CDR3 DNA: TGTGCCAGTAGTCCCCGGGACAGGTCCCCCGAGACCCAGTACTTC. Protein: CASSPRDRSPETQYF.

The CDR3 DNA reads as TGTGCCAGCAGCGCCGGACCCGGGGGGGCAAACATTCAGTACTTC. Translating gives CASSAGPGGANIQYF. The rearrangement uses TRBV9 and TRBJ2-4; the match to TRBD2 covers 8 bases. Germline V gives CDR1 SGDLS, CDR2 YYNGEE. The J segment lost 6 bases and the V segment lost 3 bases, leaving 8 bases of the junction unmatched. The CDR3 length is 15 residues.

The CDR3 sequence is CAFERGCGNTIYF. As DNA, the CDR3 is TGTGCCTTCGAAAGGGGCTGTGGAAACACCATATATTTT. This chain connects TRBV24-1 to TRBJ1-3; TRBD1 is a possible D gene (5 bases). CDR1 and CDR2 (germline): KGHDR, SFDVKD. Trimming removed 12 bases at V and 3 bases at J, with 14 bases between. CDR3 size: 13 residues.

The CDR3 DNA reads TGTGCCAGCAGCTCAGGGTACCAAGAGACCCAGTACTTC. This sequence encodes CASSSGYQETQYF. V gene TRBV7-3 combines with J gene TRBJ2-5; tentative D call: TRBD1 (5 bases). CDR1 and CDR2 from the germline V gene are SGHTA and FQGTGA. Trimming took 4 bases from V and 0 from J, leaving 6 bases between them. CDR3 length: 13 amino acids.

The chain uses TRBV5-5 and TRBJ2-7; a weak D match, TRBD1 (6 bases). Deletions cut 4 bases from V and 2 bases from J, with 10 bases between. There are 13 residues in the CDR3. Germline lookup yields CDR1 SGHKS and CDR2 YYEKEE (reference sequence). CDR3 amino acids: CASSQGRAYEQYF. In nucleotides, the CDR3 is TGTGCCAGCAGCCAGGGGCGCGCCTACGAGCAGTACTTC.

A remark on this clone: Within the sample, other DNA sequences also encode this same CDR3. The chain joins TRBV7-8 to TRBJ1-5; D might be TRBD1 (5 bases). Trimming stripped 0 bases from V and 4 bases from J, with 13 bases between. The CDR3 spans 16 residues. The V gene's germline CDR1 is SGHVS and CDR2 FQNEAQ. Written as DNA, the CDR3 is TGTGCCAGCAGCTTAGCGGGAGGGGCTTCGAATCAGCCCCAGCATTTT. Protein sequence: CASSLAGGASNQPQHF.